Following are 32 T cell receptor beta chains from one sample sequenced in a study of blood T cell repertoires in COVID-19 (dated by TCRdb to 2020 to 2021). Libraries were constructed by the immunoSEQ multiplex PCR assay. TCRdb mirrors the immuneACCESS table, restricted to in-frame sequences. Some clones are absent from its copies; in checked studies, under half trace to an unresolved V gene, and the reason for the others is unknown. A total of approximately 150,000 clones appear in this sample, 65% to 85% of them only once. The ten largest clonotypes hold about 5% of the sample. The sample consisted of peripheral blood. These receptors were obtained from a woman between 45 and 65 years old with acute or convalescent COVID-19.

This clone has only one observation. The chain carries TRBV6-1 and TRBJ1-1; tentative D call: TRBD1 (6 bases). Germline CDR1 and CDR2: MNHNS and SASEGT. CDR3 length equals 16 residues. Trimming stripped 2 bases from V and 1 base from J, with 14 bases between. CDR3 region: CASSEWAGARNTEAFF. The CDR3 coding sequence is TGTGCCAGCAGTGAATGGGCAGGGGCTCGGAACACTGAAGCTTTCTTT.

The chain has TRBV19 and TRBJ2-7; the D gene is possibly TRBD1 (6 bases). Trimming stripped 5 bases from V and 4 bases from J, with 12 bases between. Germline CDR1 LNHDA, CDR2 SQIVND (reference sequence). The CDR3 has 13 amino acids. CDR3 DNA: TGTGCCAGTAGTCAAGGAGACAGGTACGAGCAGTACTTC. This codes for CASSQGDRYEQYF.

In nucleotides, the CDR3 is TGTGCCAGCTCACCAGGGGGGAATCAGCCCCAGCATTTT. Translating gives CASSPGGNQPQHF. The chain combines TRBV18 with TRBJ1-5; D might be TRBD1 (5 bases). CDR3 size: 13 residues. Germline loops: CDR1 KGHSH, CDR2 LQKENI. Trimming removed 2 bases at V and 4 bases at J, with 6 bases between. The full variable domain, in which reference TRBV18 and TRBJ1-5 provide the parts outside the CDR3, is NAGVMQNPRHLVRRRGQEARLRCSPMKGHSHVYWYRQLPEEGLKFMVYLQKENIIDESGMPKERFSAEFPKEGPSILRIQQVVRGDSAAYFCASSPGGNQPQHFGDGTRLSIL.

The V and J genes are TRBV2 and TRBJ1-5; TRBD1 might be the D (5 bases). Germline V CDR1 and CDR2: SNHLY, FYNNEI. V was cut by 6 bases and J by 2 bases, with 11 bases left in between. The CDR3 has 14 amino acids. CDR3 residues: CASSSTGGNQPQHF. The CDR3 DNA reads TGTGCCAGCAGCTCAACAGGAGGCAATCAGCCCCAGCATTTT.

The chain employs TRBV19 and TRBJ1-5; the D gene is possibly TRBD1 (5 bases). The CDR3 has 16 residues. V lost 5 bases and J 2 bases, leaving 16 bases between the germline ends. CDR1 and CDR2 (germline): LNHDA, SQIVND (reference sequence). CDR3: CASSGLGVWGNQPQHF. DNA for the CDR3: TGTGCCAGTAGTGGTTTAGGGGTTTGGGGCAATCAGCCCCAGCATTTT.

This sequence joins TRBV18 and TRBJ2-7; D is perhaps TRBD1 (5 bases). CDR3 size: 13 residues. The germline V gene encodes CDR1 KGHSH and CDR2 LQKENI. Trimming removed 0 bases from V and 3 bases from J, with 6 bases in between. For the CDR3, the DNA is TGTGCCAGCTCACCACCCGACAGCTACGAGCAGTACTTC. This sequence encodes CASSPPDSYEQYF.

This CDR3 is CASSLRTFNSPLHF. The DNA for the CDR3 is TGTGCCAGCAGTTTGCGGACTTTCAATTCACCCCTCCACTTT. This chain joins TRBV27 and TRBJ1-6; D remains unclear. Trimming left V 3 bases short and J 7 bases short, with 10 bases between. This CDR3 is built from 14 residues. CDR1 MNHEY and CDR2 SMNVEV come from the germline V gene (reference sequence).

This clone was seen only a few times. The gene calls are TRBV7-9 and TRBJ1-1; D possibly corresponds to TRBD1 (6 bases). CDR3 size: 14 residues. With 5 bases removed from V and 10 bases from J, the gap between germline ends came to 20 bases. CDR1 and CDR2 from the germline V gene are SEHNR and FQNEAQ (reference sequence). CDR3 nucleotide sequence: TGTGCCAGCAGCCTACAGGGTACCTCGTCGGGAGCTTTCTTT. Encoded protein: CASSLQGTSSGAFF.

The table lists this clone with a count of one. This chain uses TRBV28 with TRBJ2-7; 7 nucleotides match TRBD1. V was clipped by 10 bases and J by 5 bases; unmatched bases: 11. Germline CDR1 is MDHEN and CDR2 is SYDVKM. This CDR3 spans 13 amino acids. CDR3 coding DNA: TGTGCCATCGTGGGGACAGTCCCAAACGAGCAGTACTTC. Translating gives CAIVGTVPNEQYF.

The rearrangement uses TRBV9 and TRBJ1-1; D unclear. The germline V gene has CDR1 SGDLS and CDR2 YYNGEE. The germline V and J ends were trimmed by 4 bases and 1 base, with 8 bases remaining between them. The CDR3 sequence is 13 residues long. For the CDR3, the DNA is TGTGCCAGCAGCTTCCGACAGAACACTGAAGCTTTCTTT. It specifies CASSFRQNTEAFF.

The CDR3 protein is CASSPSMMGNSPLHF. In DNA form, the CDR3 reads TGTGCCAGCAGCCCTAGCATGATGGGCAATTCACCCCTCCACTTT. The V and J genes are TRBV4-2 and TRBJ1-6, with unresolved D. The V gene lost 4 bases and the J gene lost 7 bases, with 14 bases spanning the gap. The CDR3 spans 15 residues. CDR1 and CDR2 from the germline V gene are LGHNA and YNFKEQ.

This chain joins TRBV30 and TRBJ2-7; tentative D call: TRBD2 (6 bases). This CDR3 has 15 amino acids. The ends were cut back, 3 bases at V and 6 bases at J, with 21 bases in the middle. Germline V gives CDR1 GTSNPN, CDR2 SVGIG (reference sequence). CDR3 bases: TGTGCCTGGAGCCCCCGCCTCAGCGGGTGGGGCGAGCAGTACTTC. Translated, it gives CAWSPRLSGWGEQYF.

This rearrangement joins TRBV2 to TRBJ2-2; TRBD1 agrees at 7 bases. Germline V gives CDR1 SNHLY, CDR2 FYNNEI. V shed 5 bases, J shed 2 bases, and the junction held 2 bases outside the gene matches. The CDR3 totals 14 residues. For the CDR3, the DNA is TGTGCCAGCAGTTGGGACAGAAACACCGGGGAGCTGTTTTTT. This translates into CASSWDRNTGELFF.

The chain has TRBV6-6 and TRBJ1-1; TRBD1 aligns across 7 bases. Germline loops: CDR1 MNHNY, CDR2 SVGAGI (reference sequence). The CDR3 loop spans 15 amino acids. V lost 3 bases, J lost 8 bases, and 12 bases stayed unmatched. The CDR3 DNA sequence: TGTGCCAGCAGTTATTGTTTGGACAGGTGTGAGGAAGCTTTCTTT. As protein: CASSYCLDRCEEAFF.

This chain uses TRBV30 with TRBJ1-5; perhaps TRBD1 as D (5 bases). Germline CDR1 and CDR2: GTSNPN and SVGIG (reference sequence). This CDR3 has 16 residues. Between the trimmed V and J ends, which lost 1 base and 4 bases, there was a span of 17 bases. The CDR3 nucleotides read TGTGCCTGGAGTGGCCTCCCAGGGTCCGGGAATCAGCCCCAGCATTTT. Translation: CAWSGLPGSGNQPQHF.

This chain connects TRBV5-1 to TRBJ2-1; D remains unclear. Trimming left V 3 bases short and J 2 bases short, with 9 bases between. The germline CDR1 and CDR2 sequences are SGHRS and YFSETQ. The CDR3 contains 14 residues. The CDR3 loop reads CASSSTETYNEQFF. The CDR3 DNA follows: TGCGCCAGCAGCTCAACAGAAACCTACAATGAGCAGTTCTTC.

V usage is TRBV6-6 and J usage is TRBJ1-4, with D perhaps TRBD1 (6 bases). The V end was cut by 0 bases, the J end by 8 bases, with 16 bases between. Germline assignment: CDR1 MNHNY and CDR2 SVGAGI (reference sequence). The CDR3 covers 16 residues. Written as DNA, the CDR3 is TGTGCCAGCAGTTACTCTCTACAGGGATTAAACGAAAAACTGTTTTTT. Translated: CASSYSLQGLNEKLFF.

V gene TRBV5-6 combines with J gene TRBJ2-1; maybe TRBD1 (6 bases). CDR3 length: 16 residues. Trimming stripped 4 bases from V and 7 bases from J, with 21 bases between. The germline V gene has CDR1 SGHDT and CDR2 YYEEEE. The CDR3 protein is CASSPPTVRGKNEQFF. The CDR3 DNA reads TGTGCCAGCAGCCCACCCACGGTTAGGGGGAAAAATGAGCAGTTCTTC.

The chain recombines TRBV19 with TRBJ1-2; D not certain. Germline CDR1 LNHDA, CDR2 SQIVND (reference sequence). V lost 4 bases and J 3 bases, leaving 6 bases between the germline ends. The CDR3 runs to 12 residues. As DNA, the CDR3 is TGTGCCAGTAGTAACCGGGACTATGGCTACACCTTC. This codes for CASSNRDYGYTF. Drawing the rest from reference TRBV19 and TRBJ1-2, the complete variable domain is DGGITQSPKYLFRKEGQNVTLSCEQNLNHDAMYWYRQDPGQGLRLIYYSQIVNDFQKGDIAEGYSVSREKKESFPLTVTSAQKNPTAFYLCASSNRDYGYTFGSGTRLTVV.

The J gene is TRBJ2-3, the V gene TRBV7-2, with TRBD1 identical over 7 bases. The CDR3 sequence is 15 residues long. V gave up 4 bases and J gave up 6 bases; unmatched junction bases: 10. CDR1 SGHTA and CDR2 FQGNSA come from the germline V gene. The CDR3 sequence: CASSSGPQGVDTQYF. DNA of the CDR3: TGTGCCAGCAGCTCGGGACCCCAGGGGGTCGATACGCAGTATTTT.

The V and J genes are TRBV27 and TRBJ2-1; no definite D call. From germline, CDR1 is MNHEY and CDR2 SMNVEV (reference sequence). The CDR3 spans 13 residues. The germline V and J ends were trimmed by 5 bases and 15 bases, with 20 bases remaining between them. The CDR3 reads CASSPRVAEAMFF. Written as DNA, the CDR3 is TGTGCCAGCAGTCCCCGTGTGGCAGAGGCTATGTTCTTC.

This clone occurred a few times. The chain recombines TRBV7-3 with TRBJ2-2, with D possibly being TRBD1 (6 bases). Germline loops: CDR1 SGHTA, CDR2 FQGTGA. V lost 5 bases and J 3 bases, leaving 13 bases between the germline ends. There are 15 residues in the CDR3. CDR3 protein: CASSPWDTDTGELFF. The CDR3 DNA reads TGTGCCAGCAGCCCGTGGGACACCGACACCGGGGAGCTGTTTTTT.

The rearrangement joins TRBV4-3 to TRBJ1-2; D unresolved. CDR3 length equals 11 residues. The germline gives CDR1 LGHNA, CDR2 YSLEER. V lost 5 bases and J lost 7, with 8 bases in between. The CDR3 is CASSGPSGYTF. The CDR3 region has the DNA TGCGCCAGCAGCGGGCCTTCTGGCTACACCTTC.

The rearrangement links TRBV12-3 or TRBV12-4 to TRBJ1-5; D gene uncertain. CDR3 length equals 12 residues. Deletions cut 5 bases from V and 9 bases from J, with 11 bases between. The CDR3 loop reads CASSLAGGPQHF. CDR3 sequence (DNA): TGTGCCAGCAGTCTCGCGGGTGGGCCCCAGCATTTT.

CDR3 loop: CASKLSFSGGLNTEAFF. The CDR3 nucleotides read TGTGCCAGTAAGCTTTCATTTTCCGGGGGGTTGAACACTGAAGCTTTCTTT. This sequence joins TRBV19 and TRBJ1-1, with a possible D match to TRBD1 (5 bases). The germline V and J ends were trimmed by 7 bases and 0 bases, with 21 bases remaining between them. Per the germline V gene, CDR1 is LNHDA and CDR2 is SQIVND (reference sequence). The CDR3 sequence is 17 residues long.

The chain is built from TRBV5-1 and TRBJ1-2; TRBD1 agrees at 7 bases. Germline V gene lookup returns CDR1 SGHRS and CDR2 YFSETQ. This CDR3 is built from 14 residues. V gave up 0 bases and J gave up 5 bases; unmatched junction bases: 4. CDR3 coding DNA: TGCGCCAGCAGCTTGGGACAGGGCCCTTATGGCTACACCTTC. It translates to CASSLGQGPYGYTF.

The V and J genes are TRBV5-1 and TRBJ1-2, with 8 bases identical to TRBD1. The CDR3 sequence is 14 residues long. With V trimmed by 0 bases and J by 8 bases, 6 bases remained unmatched. CDR1 is SGHRS and CDR2 is YFSETQ in the germline V gene. This CDR3 reads CASSLATGEGGYTF. CDR3 coding DNA: TGCGCCAGCAGCTTGGCGACAGGGGAAGGCGGCTACACCTTC.

The CDR3 is CASSFEGDTEAFF. DNA for the CDR3: TGTGCCAGCAGCTTTGAGGGAGACACTGAAGCTTTCTTT. The V and J genes are TRBV11-3 and TRBJ1-1; the D is unclear. CDR1 and CDR2 from the germline V gene are SGHNT and YENEEA. CDR3 size: 13 residues. V was trimmed by 3 bases and J by 3 bases, leaving 8 bases between them.

The chain is built from TRBV5-6 and TRBJ1-1, with D possibly matching TRBD1 (6 bases). CDR1 is SGHDT, CDR2 YYEEEE, per germline. CDR3 length: 14 residues. V was clipped by 4 bases and J by 0 bases, with 10 bases between them. CDR3 bases: TGTGCCAGCAGCCGGGACACCTTGAACACTGAAGCTTTCTTT. This codes for CASSRDTLNTEAFF.

The chain carries TRBV7-9 and TRBJ2-7; D may be TRBD2 (6 bases). V lost 5 bases, J lost 2 bases, and 10 bases lay in between. The CDR3 spans 13 residues. The germline V gene encodes CDR1 SEHNR and CDR2 FQNEAQ (reference sequence). As DNA, the CDR3 is TGTGCCAGCAGCCGGGACTTCACCTACGAGCAGTACTTC. Amino acids: CASSRDFTYEQYF.

This clone occurred a few times. The chain joins TRBV7-2 to TRBJ2-5, with 9 bases identical to TRBD1. Trimming cost V 5 bases and J 5 bases; bases outside gene matches: 6. CDR1 and CDR2 (germline): SGHTA, FQGNSA. CDR3 size: 14 residues. The CDR3 region is CASSIGTGLETQYF. In DNA, the CDR3 is TGTGCCAGCAGCATCGGGACAGGGCTGGAGACCCAGTACTTC.

The CDR3 is CASSVGGATTNYGYTF. The CDR3 coding sequence is TGTGCCAGCAGCGTCGGGGGGGCCACTACTAACTATGGCTACACCTTC. V gene TRBV4-2 combines with J gene TRBJ1-2; D may be TRBD1 (6 bases). The CDR3 has 16 residues. The V end was cut by 5 bases, the J end by 0 bases, with 16 bases between. CDR1 LGHNA and CDR2 YNFKEQ come from the germline V gene.